This TCR beta chain is from a study of cytomegalovirus exposure and HLA in healthy donors. Looking at the study overall: A data release that came early held some 84 million unique TCRs from HLA-typed donors.

Of note for this clone: Antigen specificity is unknown.

The length of the CDR3 is 15 residues. Trimming cost V 3 bases and J 5 bases; bases outside gene matches: 9. Germline V gene lookup returns CDR1 SGHAT and CDR2 FQNNGV. Primers for the PCR totalled 60 Vbeta and 13 Jbeta. Profiling relied on immunoSEQ multiplex PCR, and the TCRdb table lists in-frame clones only, not all of them. The sample includes about 160,000 clones, 79% of them seen just once. Findings of the study overall: Within a later analysis, the majority of CMV-associated TCR beta chains appeared HLA-restricted. Per a later analysis, HLA-associated TCR beta chains showed more clonal expansion than other, equally common TCR beta chains.

The chain joins TRBV11-2 to TRBJ1-1; 7 positions agree with TRBD1. The receptor comes from a man aged 45-65 years in good health and CMV-seropositive. The sequenced sample consisted of PBMCs. CDR3 region: CASSFLFQGETEAFF. The DNA for the CDR3 is TGTGCCAGCAGCTTCCTTTTTCAGGGGGAGACTGAAGCTTTCTTT. Full variable domain (rest looked up from reference TRBV11-2 and TRBJ1-1): EAGVAQSPRYKIIEKRQSVAFWCNPISGHATLYWYQQILGQGPKLLIQFQNNGVVDDSQLPKDRFSAERLKGVDSTLKIQPAKLEDSAVYLCASSFLFQGETEAFFGQGTRLTVV.